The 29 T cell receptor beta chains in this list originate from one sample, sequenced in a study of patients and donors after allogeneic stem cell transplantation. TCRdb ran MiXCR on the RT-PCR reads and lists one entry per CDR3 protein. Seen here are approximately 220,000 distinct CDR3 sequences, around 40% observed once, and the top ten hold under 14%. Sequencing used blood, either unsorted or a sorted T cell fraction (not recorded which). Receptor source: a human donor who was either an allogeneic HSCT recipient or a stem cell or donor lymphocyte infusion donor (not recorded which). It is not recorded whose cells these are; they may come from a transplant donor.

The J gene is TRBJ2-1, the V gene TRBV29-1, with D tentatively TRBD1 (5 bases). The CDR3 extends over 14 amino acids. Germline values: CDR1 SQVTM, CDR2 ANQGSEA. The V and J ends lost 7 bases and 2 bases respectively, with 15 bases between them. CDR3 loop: CSASGAAPYNEQFF. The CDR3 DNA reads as TGCAGCGCCTCTGGGGCCGCTCCCTACAATGAGCAGTTCTTC.

CDR3: CASSVVSENTEAFF. CDR3 sequence (DNA): TGTGCCAGCAGCGTAGTTTCGGAAAACACTGAAGCTTTCTTT. V is TRBV9 and J is TRBJ1-1; no reliable D call. Trimming took off 0 bases at V and 2 bases at J, with 8 bases between the two ends. This CDR3 is 14 amino acids long. Germline V gene data show CDR1 as SGDLS and CDR2 as YYNGEE. Full variable domain (rest looked up from reference TRBV9 and TRBJ1-1): DSGVTQTPKHLITATGQRVTLRCSPRSGDLSVYWYQQSLDQGLQFLIQYYNGEERAKGNILERFSAQQFPDLHSELNLSSLELGDSALYFCASSVVSENTEAFFGQGTRLTVV.

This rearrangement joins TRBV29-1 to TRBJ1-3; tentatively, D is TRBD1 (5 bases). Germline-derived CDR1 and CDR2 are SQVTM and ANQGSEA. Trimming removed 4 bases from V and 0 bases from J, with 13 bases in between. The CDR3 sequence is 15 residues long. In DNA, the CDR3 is TGCAGCGTTGGGAAAGCCGGGACCTCTGGAAACACCATATATTTT. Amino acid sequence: CSVGKAGTSGNTIYF. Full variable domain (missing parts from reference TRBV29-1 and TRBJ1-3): SAVISQKPSRDICQRGTSLTIQCQVDSQVTMMFWYRQQPGQSLTLIATANQGSEATYESGFVIDKFPISRPNLTFSTLTVSNMSPEDSSIYLCSVGKAGTSGNTIYFGEGSWLTVV.

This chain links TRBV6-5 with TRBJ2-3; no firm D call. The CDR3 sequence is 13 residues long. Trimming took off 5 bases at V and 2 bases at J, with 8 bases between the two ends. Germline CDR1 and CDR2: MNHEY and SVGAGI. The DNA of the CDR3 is TGTGCCAGCAGTATCGGAGTCACAGATACGCAGTATTTT. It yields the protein CASSIGVTDTQYF.

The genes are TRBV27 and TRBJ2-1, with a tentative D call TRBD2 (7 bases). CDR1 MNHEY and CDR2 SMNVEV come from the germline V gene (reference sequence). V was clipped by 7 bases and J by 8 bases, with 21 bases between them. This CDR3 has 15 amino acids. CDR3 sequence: CASTPRGAPSHEQFF. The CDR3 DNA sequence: TGTGCCAGCACCCCCCGGGGGGCCCCAAGCCATGAGCAGTTCTTC.

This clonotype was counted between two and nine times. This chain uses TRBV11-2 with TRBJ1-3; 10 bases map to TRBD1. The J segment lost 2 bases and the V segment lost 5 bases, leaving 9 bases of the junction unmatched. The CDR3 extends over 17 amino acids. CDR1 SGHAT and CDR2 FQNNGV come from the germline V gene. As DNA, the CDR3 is TGTGCCAGCAGCCTTCCAGGACAGGGGGTAACTGGAAACACCATATATTTT. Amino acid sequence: CASSLPGQGVTGNTIYF. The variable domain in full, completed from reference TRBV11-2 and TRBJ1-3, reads EAGVAQSPRYKIIEKRQSVAFWCNPISGHATLYWYQQILGQGPKLLIQFQNNGVVDDSQLPKDRFSAERLKGVDSTLKIQPAKLEDSAVYLCASSLPGQGVTGNTIYFGEGSWLTVV.

In DNA, the CDR3 is TGTGCCAGCAGTTTGCAGTCGGAGACCCAGTACTTC. Its translation: CASSLQSETQYF. V is TRBV28 and J is TRBJ2-5; D unresolved. This CDR3 region has 12 residues. V was trimmed by 3 bases and J by 5 bases, leaving 7 bases between them. The V gene's germline CDR1 is MDHEN and CDR2 SYDVKM.

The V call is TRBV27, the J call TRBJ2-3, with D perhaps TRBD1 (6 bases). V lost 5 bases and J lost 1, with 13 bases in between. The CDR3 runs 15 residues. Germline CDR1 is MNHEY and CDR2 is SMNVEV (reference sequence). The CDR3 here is CASSPSGDRTDTQYF. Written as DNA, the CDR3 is TGTGCCAGCAGTCCATCAGGGGATCGCACAGATACGCAGTATTTT.

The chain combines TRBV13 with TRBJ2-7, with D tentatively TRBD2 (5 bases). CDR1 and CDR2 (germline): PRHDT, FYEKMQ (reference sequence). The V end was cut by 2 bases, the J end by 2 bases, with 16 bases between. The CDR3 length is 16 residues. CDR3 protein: CASSLSPERAAYEQYF. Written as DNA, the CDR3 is TGTGCCAGCAGCTTATCTCCCGAGAGGGCCGCCTACGAGCAGTACTTC.

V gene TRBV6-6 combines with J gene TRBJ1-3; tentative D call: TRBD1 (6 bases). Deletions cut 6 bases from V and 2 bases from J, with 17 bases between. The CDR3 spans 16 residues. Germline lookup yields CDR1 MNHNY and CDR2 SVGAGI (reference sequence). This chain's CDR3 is CASRLRDNWTGNTIYF. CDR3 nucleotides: TGTGCCAGCAGACTCCGGGACAACTGGACTGGAAACACCATATATTTT.

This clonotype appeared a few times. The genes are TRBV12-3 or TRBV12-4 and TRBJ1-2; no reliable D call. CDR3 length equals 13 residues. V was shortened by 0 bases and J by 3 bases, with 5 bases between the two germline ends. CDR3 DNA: TGTGCCAGCAGTTTAGCGTCCTACTATGGCTACACCTTC. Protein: CASSLASYYGYTF.

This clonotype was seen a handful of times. The CDR3: CASSYWGQDYEQYF. The CDR3 DNA reads as TGTGCCAGCAGTTACTGGGGACAGGACTACGAGCAGTACTTC. V usage is TRBV6-6 and J usage is TRBJ2-7; 8 bases are a match to TRBD1. Germline CDR1 and CDR2: MNHNY and SVGAGI (reference sequence). The CDR3 runs 14 residues. V shed 1 base, J shed 3 bases, and the junction held 2 bases outside the gene matches.

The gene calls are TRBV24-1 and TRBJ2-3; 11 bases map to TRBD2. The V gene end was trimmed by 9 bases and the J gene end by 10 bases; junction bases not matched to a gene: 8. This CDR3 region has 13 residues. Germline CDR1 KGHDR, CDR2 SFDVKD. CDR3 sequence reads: CATQLAGAEAQYF. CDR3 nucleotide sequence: TGTGCCACCCAACTAGCGGGGGCCGAGGCGCAGTATTTT.

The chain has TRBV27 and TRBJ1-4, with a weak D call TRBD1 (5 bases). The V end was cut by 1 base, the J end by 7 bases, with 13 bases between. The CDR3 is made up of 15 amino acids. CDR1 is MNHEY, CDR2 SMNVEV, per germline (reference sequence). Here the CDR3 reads CASSLFGGRAEKLFF. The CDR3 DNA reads TGTGCCAGCAGTTTATTCGGGGGGAGGGCTGAAAAACTGTTTTTT.

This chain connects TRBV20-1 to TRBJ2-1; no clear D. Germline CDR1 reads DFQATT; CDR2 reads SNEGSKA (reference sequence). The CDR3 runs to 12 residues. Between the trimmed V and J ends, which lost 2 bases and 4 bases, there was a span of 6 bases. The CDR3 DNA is TGCAGTGCTAGACATTCATACAATGAGCAGTTCTTC. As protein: CSARHSYNEQFF.

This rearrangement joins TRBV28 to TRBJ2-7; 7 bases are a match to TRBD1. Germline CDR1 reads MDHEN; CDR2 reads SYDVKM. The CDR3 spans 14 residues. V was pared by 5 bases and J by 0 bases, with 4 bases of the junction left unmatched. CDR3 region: CASSTGASSYEQYF. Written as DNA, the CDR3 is TGTGCCAGCAGTACAGGGGCGAGCTCCTACGAGCAGTACTTC.

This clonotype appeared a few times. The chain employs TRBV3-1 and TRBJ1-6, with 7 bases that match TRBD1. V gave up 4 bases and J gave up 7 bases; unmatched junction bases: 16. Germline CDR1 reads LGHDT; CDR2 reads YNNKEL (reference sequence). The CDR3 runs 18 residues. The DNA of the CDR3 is TGTGCCAGCAGCCCCAAGTCGACTCCGGGACAGAGGAATTCACCCCTCCACTTT. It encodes CASSPKSTPGQRNSPLHF.

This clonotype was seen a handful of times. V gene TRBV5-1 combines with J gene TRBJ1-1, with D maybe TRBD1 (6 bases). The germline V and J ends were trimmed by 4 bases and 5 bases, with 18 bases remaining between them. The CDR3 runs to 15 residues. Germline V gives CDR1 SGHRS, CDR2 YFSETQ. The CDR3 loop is CASSATLRGGTEAFF. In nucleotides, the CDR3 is TGCGCCAGCAGCGCAACGCTCAGGGGAGGAACTGAAGCTTTCTTT.

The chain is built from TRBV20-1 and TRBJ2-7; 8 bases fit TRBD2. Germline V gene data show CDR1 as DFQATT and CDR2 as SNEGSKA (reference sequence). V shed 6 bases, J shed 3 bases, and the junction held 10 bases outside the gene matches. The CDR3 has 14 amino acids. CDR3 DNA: TGCAGTGCCCAAGCGGGGGCCATCTTCTACGAGCAGTACTTC. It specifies CSAQAGAIFYEQYF.

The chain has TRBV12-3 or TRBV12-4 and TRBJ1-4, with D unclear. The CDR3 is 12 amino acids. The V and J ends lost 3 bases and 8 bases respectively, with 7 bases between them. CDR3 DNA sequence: TGTGCCAGCAGTTTTGGCCGAGAAAAACTGTTTTTT. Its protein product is CASSFGREKLFF.

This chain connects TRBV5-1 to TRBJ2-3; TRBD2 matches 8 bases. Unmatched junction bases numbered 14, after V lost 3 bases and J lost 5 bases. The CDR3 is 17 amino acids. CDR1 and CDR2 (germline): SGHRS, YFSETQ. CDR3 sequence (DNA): TGCGCCAGCAGCTCCCCTGGCGCGGGGGGATTCGGAGATACGCAGTATTTT. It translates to CASSSPGAGGFGDTQYF. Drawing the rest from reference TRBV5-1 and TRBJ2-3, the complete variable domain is KAGVTQTPRYLIKTRGQQVTLSCSPISGHRSVSWYQQTPGQGLQFLFEYFSETQRNKGNFPGRFSGRQFSNSRSEMNVSTLELGDSALYLCASSSPGAGGFGDTQYFGPGTRLTVL.

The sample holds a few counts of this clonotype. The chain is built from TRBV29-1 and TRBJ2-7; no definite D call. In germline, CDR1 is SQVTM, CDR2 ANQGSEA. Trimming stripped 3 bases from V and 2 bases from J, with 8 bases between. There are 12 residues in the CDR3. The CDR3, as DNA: TGCAGCGTTGAGGACGGAGCCTACGAGCAGTACTTC. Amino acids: CSVEDGAYEQYF.

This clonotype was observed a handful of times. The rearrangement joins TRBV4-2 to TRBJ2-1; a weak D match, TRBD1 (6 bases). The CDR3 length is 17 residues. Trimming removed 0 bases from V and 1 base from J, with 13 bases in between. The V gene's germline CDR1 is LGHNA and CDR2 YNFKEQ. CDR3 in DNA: TGTGCCAGCAGCCAAGATCACGAGGGGGTGTCCTACAATGAGCAGTTCTTC. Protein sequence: CASSQDHEGVSYNEQFF.

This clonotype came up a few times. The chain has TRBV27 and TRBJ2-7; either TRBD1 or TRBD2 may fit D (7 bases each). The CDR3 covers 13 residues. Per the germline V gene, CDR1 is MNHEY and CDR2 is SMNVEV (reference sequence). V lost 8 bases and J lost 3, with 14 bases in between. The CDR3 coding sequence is TGTGCCAGCGGCAGGGGGGGGCTCTACGAGCAGTACTTC. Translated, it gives CASGRGGLYEQYF.

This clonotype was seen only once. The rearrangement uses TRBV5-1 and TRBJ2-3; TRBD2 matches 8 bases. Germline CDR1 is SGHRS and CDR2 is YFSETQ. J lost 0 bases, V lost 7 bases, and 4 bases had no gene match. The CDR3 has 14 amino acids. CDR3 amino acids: CASVAGRSTDTQYF. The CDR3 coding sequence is TGCGCCAGCGTAGCGGGGCGAAGCACAGATACGCAGTATTTT. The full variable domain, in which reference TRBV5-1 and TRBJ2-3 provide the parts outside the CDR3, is KAGVTQTPRYLIKTRGQQVTLSCSPISGHRSVSWYQQTPGQGLQFLFEYFSETQRNKGNFPGRFSGRQFSNSRSEMNVSTLELGDSALYLCASVAGRSTDTQYFGPGTRLTVL.

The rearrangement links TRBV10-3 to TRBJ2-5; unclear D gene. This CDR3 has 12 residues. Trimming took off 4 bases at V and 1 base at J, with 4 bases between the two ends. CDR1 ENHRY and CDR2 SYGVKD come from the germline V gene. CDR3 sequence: CAISGAQETQYF. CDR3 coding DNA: TGTGCCATCAGTGGGGCCCAAGAGACCCAGTACTTC.

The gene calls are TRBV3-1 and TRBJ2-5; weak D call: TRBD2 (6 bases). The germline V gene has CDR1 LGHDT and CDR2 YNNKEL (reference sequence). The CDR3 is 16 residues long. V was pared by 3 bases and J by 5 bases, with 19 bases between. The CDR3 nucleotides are TGTGCCAGCAGCCAGAACGGGGACTTCTACGTGGAGACCCAGTACTTC. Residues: CASSQNGDFYVETQYF.

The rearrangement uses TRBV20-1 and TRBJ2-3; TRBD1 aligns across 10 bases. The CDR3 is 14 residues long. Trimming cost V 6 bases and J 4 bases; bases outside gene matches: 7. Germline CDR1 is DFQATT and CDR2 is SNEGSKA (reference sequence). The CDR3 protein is CSAGGTGDPDTQYF. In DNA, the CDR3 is TGCAGTGCGGGGGGGACAGGGGACCCAGATACGCAGTATTTT.

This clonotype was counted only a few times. CDR3 sequence reads: CASSLRQGGIGNQPQHF. The CDR3 DNA follows: TGTGCCAGCAGCCTAAGACAGGGAGGGATAGGCAATCAGCCCCAGCATTTT. The V and J genes are TRBV12-3 or TRBV12-4 and TRBJ1-5; TRBD1 aligns across 7 bases. V trimming: 6 bases; J trimming: 2 bases; junction bases outside the gene matches: 13. The CDR3 contains 17 residues.